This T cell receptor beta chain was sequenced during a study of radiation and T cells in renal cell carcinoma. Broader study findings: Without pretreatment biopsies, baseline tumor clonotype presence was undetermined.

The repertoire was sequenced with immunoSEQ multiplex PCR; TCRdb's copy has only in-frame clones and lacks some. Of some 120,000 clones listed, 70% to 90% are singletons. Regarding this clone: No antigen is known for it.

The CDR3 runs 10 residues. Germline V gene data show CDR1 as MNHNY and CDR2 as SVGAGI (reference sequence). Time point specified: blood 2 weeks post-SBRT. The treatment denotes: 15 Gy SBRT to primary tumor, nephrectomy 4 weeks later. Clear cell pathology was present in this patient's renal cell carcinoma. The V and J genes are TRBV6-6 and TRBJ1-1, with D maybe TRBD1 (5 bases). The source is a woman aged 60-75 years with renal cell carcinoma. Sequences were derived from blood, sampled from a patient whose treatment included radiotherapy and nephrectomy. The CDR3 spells CATGNTEAFF. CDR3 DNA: TGTGCTACAGGGAACACTGAAGCTTTCTTT.